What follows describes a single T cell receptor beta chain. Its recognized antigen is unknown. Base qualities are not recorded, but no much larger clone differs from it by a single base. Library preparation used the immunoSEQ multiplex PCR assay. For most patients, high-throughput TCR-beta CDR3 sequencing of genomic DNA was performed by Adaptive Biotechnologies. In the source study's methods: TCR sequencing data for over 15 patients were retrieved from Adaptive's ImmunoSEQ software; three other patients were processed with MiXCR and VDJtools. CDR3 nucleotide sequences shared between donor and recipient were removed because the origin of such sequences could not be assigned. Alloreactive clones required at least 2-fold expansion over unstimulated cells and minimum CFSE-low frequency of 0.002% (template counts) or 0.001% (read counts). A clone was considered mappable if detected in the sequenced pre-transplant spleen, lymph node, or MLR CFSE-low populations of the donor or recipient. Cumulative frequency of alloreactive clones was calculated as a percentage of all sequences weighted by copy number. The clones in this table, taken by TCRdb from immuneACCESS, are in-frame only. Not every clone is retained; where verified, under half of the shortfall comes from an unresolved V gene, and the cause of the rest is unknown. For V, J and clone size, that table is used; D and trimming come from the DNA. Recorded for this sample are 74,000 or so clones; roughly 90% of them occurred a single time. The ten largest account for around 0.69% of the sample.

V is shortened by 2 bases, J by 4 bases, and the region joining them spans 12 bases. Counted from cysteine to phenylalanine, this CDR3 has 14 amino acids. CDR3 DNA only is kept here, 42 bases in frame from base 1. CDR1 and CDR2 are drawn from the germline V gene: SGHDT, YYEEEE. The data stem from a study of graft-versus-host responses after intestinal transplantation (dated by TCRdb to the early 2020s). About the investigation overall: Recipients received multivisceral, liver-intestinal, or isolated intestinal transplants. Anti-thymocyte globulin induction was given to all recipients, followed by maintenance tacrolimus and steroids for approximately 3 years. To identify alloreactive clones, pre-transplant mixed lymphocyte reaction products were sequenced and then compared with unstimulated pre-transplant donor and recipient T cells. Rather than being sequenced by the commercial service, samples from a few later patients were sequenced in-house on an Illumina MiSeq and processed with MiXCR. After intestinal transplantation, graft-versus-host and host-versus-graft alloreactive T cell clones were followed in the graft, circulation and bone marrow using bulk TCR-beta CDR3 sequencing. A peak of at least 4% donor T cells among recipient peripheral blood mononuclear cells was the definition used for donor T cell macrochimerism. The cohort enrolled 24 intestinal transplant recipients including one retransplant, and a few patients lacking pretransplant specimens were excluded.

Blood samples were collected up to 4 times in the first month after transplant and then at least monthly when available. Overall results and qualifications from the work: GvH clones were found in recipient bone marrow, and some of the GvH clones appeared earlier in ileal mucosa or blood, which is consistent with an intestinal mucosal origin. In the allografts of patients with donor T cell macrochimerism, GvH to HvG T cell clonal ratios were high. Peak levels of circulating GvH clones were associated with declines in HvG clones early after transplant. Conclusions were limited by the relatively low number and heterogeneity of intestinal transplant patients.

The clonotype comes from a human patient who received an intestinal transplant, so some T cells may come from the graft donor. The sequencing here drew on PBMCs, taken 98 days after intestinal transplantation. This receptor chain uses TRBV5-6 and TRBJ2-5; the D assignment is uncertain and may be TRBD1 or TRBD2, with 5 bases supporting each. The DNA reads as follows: TGTGCCAGCAGCTTCCTCAGGGACCGAGAGACCCAGTACTTC. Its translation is CASSFLRDRETQYF.